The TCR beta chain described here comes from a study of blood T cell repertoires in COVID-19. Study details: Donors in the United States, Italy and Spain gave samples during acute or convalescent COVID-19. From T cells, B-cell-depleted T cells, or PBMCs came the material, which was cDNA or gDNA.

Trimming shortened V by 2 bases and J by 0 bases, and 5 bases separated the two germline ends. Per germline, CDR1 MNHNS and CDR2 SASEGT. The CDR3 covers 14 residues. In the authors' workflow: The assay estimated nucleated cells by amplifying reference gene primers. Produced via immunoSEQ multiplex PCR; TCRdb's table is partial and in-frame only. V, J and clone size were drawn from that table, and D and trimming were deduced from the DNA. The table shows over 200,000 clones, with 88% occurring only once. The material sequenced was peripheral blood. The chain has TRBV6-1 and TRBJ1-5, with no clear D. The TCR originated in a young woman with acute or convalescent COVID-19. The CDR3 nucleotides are TGTGCCAGCAGTGAACAATCTAGCAATCAGCCCCAGCATTTT. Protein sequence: CASSEQSSNQPQHF.